Below are 3 T cell receptor beta chains sequenced from a single sample in a study of T cell responses to AZD1222 COVID-19 vaccine. Clones were sequenced by immunoSEQ multiplex PCR, and TCRdb holds only the in-frame ones, with some missing. The data show around 150,000 clones, less than 95% seen once. This specimen was peripheral blood, taken 28 days after the second AZD1222 dose. These receptors all come from an adult who received the AZD1222 COVID-19 vaccine.

V usage is TRBV7-2 and J usage is TRBJ2-7, with TRBD2 identical over 9 bases. V was clipped by 4 bases and J by 2 bases; unmatched bases: 3. This CDR3 region has 14 residues. Germline-derived CDR1 and CDR2 are SGHTA and FQGNSA. The CDR3 region is CASSSGGGAYEQYF. The CDR3, as DNA: TGTGCCAGCAGCTCTGGCGGGGGGGCCTACGAGCAGTACTTC.

V and J are TRBV7-2 and TRBJ2-4; possibly TRBD2 for D (6 bases). The V and J ends lost 1 base and 3 bases respectively, with 10 bases between them. The CDR3 runs to 15 residues. Germline CDR1 reads SGHTA; CDR2 reads FQGNSA. The CDR3 coding sequence is TGTGCCAGCAGCTTAGAAGCGGGCTTCAAAAACATTCAGTACTTC. It translates to CASSLEAGFKNIQYF.

J is TRBJ2-7 and V is TRBV2; 8 bases match TRBD1. The ends lost 6 bases at V and 6 bases at J; junction bases unmatched: 7. CDR3 length: 13 amino acids. CDR1 is SNHLY, CDR2 FYNNEI, per germline. CDR3 in DNA: TGTGCCAGCAGGGTCCTGGACAGGGCCGAGCAGTACTTC. The encoded protein is CASRVLDRAEQYF. The full variable domain, its missing parts supplied by reference TRBV2 and TRBJ2-7, is EPEVTQTPSHQVTQMGQEVILRCVPISNHLYFYWYRQILGQKVEFLVSFYNNEISEKSEIFDDQFSVERPDGSNFTLKIRSTKLEDSAMYFCASRVLDRAEQYFGPGTRLTVT.